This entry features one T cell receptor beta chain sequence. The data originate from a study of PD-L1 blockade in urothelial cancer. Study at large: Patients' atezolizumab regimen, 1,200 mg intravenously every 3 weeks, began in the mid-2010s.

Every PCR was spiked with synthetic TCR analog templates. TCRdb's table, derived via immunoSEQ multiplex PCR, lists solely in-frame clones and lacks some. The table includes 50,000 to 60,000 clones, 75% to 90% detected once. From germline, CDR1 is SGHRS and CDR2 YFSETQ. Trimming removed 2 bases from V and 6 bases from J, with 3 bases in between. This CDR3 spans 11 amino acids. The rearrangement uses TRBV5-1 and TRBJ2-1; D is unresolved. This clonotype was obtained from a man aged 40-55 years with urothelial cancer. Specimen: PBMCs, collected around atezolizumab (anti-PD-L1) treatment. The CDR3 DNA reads TGCGCCAGCAGCTTCGTCAATGAGCAGTTCTTC. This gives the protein CASSFVNEQFF.